In its sample, the clone carrying this T cell receptor beta chain was seen many times. Via MiXCR, TCRdb re-called the 5' RACE reads, giving one row per CDR3 protein. The top ten clones hold roughly 9.9% of a sample with under 60,000 distinct CDR3 sequences, approximately 8% of them seen once. Germline V gene lookup returns CDR1 SGHKS and CDR2 YYEKEE (reference sequence). V lost 2 bases to trimming and J lost 10 bases, with 19 bases between them. The CDR3 length is 15 residues. This entry comes from a study of early T cells in non-severe SARS-CoV-2 infection. The rearrangement links TRBV5-5 to TRBJ2-1, with D maybe TRBD1 (5 bases). The material sequenced was whole blood. This sequence originates from an adult who was a healthcare worker with PCR-confirmed SARS-CoV-2 infection or an uninfected control (not recorded which). CDR3 amino acids: CASSLDSSLSLEQFF. CDR3 DNA: TGTGCCAGCAGCTTAGACAGTTCCCTCTCCCTAGAGCAGTTCTTC. Full variable domain (outside the CDR3, taken from reference TRBV5-5 and TRBJ2-1): DAGVTQSPTHLIKTRGQQVTLRCSPISGHKSVSWYQQVLGQGPQFIFQYYEKEERGRGNFPDRFSARQFPNYSSELNVNALLLGDSALYLCASSLDSSLSLEQFFGPGTRLTVL.